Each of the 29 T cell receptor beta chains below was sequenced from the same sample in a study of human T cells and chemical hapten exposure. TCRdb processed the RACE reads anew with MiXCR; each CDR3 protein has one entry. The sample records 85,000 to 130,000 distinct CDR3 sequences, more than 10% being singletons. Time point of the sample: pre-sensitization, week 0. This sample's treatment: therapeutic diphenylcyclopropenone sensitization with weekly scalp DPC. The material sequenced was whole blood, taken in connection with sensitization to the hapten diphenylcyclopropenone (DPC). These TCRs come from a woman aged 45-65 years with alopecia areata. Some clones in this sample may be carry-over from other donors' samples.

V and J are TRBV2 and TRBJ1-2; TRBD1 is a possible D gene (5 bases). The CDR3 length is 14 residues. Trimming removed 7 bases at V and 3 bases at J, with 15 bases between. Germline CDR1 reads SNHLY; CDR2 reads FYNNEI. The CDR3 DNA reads TGTGCCAGCATTCCCGAGGGGATTTACTATGGCTACACCTTC. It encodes CASIPEGIYYGYTF.

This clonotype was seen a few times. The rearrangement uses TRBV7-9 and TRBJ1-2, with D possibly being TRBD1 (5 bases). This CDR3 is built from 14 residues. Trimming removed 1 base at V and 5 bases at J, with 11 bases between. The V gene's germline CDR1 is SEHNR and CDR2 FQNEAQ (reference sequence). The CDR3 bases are TGTGCCAGCAGCTTAGGCAGACAGAGTTATGGCTACACCTTC. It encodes CASSLGRQSYGYTF.

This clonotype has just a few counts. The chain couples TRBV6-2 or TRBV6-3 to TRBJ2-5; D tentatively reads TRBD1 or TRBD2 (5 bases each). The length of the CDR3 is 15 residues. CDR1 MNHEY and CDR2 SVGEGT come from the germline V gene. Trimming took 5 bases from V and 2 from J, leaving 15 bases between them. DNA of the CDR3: TGTGCCAGCAGTCAGGGACGGAACGAGCAAGAGACCCAGTACTTC. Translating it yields CASSQGRNEQETQYF.

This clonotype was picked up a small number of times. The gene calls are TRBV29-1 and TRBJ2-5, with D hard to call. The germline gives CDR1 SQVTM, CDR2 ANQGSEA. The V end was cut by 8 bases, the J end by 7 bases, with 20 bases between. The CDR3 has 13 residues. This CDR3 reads CSSGRPADGTQYF. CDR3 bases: TGCAGCTCAGGACGGCCCGCCGATGGGACCCAGTACTTC.

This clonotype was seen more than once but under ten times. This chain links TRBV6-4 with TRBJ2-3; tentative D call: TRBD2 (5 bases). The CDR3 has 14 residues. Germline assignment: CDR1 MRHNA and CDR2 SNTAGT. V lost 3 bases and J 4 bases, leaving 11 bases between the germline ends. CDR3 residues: CASSESLAADTQYF. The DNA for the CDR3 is TGTGCCAGCAGTGAATCGCTAGCAGCAGATACGCAGTATTTT.

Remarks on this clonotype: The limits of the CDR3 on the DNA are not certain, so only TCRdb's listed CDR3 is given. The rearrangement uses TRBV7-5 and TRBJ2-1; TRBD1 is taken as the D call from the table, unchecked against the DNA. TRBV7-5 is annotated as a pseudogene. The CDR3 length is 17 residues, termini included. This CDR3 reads CISVPVPWGMGLTEQFF.

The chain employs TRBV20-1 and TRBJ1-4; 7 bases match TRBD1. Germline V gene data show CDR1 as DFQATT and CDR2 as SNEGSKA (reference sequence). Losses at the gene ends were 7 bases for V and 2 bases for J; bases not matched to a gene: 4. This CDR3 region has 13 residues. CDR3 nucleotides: TGCAGTGGAAGACAGGGTACTAATGAAAAACTGTTTTTT. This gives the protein CSGRQGTNEKLFF.

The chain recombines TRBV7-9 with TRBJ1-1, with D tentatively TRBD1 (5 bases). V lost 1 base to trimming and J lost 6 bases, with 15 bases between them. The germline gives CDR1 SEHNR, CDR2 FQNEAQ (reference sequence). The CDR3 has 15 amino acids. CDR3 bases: TGTGCCAGCAGCTTAGATAGGGCACCCAGGGCTGAAGCTTTCTTT. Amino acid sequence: CASSLDRAPRAEAFF.

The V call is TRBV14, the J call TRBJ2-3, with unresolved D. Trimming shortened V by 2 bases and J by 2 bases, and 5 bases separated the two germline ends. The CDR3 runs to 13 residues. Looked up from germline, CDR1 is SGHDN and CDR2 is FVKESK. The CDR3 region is CASSQYLTDTQYF. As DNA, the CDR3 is TGTGCCAGCAGCCAATACCTCACAGATACGCAGTATTTT.

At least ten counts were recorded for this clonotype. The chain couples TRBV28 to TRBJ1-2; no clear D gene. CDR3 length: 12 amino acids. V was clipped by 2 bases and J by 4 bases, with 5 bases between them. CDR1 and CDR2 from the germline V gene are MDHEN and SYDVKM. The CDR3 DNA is TGTGCCAGCAGTTTACGCAGCTATGGCTACACCTTC. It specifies CASSLRSYGYTF.

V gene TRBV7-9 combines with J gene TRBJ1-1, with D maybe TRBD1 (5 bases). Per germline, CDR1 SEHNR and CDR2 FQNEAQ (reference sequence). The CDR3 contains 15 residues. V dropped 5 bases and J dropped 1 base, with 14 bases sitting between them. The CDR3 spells CASSPPAGRNTEAFF. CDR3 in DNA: TGTGCCAGCAGCCCCCCGGCAGGGAGGAACACTGAAGCTTTCTTT.

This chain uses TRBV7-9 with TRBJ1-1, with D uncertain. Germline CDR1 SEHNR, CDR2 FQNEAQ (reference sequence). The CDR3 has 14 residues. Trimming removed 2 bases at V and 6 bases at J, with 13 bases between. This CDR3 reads CASSLTGVRAEAFF. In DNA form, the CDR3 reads TGTGCCAGCAGCTTAACCGGGGTTCGGGCTGAAGCTTTCTTT. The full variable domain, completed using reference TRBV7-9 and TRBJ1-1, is DTGVSQNPRHKITKRGQNVTFRCDPISEHNRLYWYRQTLGQGPEFLTYFQNEAQLEKSRLLSDRFSAERPKGSFSTLEIQRTEQGDSAMYLCASSLTGVRAEAFFGQGTRLTVV.

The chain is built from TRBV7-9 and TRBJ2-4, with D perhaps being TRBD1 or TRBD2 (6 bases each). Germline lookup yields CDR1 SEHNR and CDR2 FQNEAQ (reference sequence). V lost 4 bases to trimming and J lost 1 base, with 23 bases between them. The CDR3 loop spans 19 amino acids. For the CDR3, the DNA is TGTGCCAGCAGCTCCTCTCCTATACAGGGCGGAGGGGCCAAAAACATTCAGTACTTC. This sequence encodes CASSSSPIQGGGAKNIQYF.

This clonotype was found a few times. The CDR3 sequence: CASSLRGISGNTIYF. The CDR3, as DNA: TGTGCCAGCAGTTTAAGGGGGATATCTGGAAACACCATATATTTT. The rearrangement joins TRBV12-3 or TRBV12-4 to TRBJ1-3; tentative D call: TRBD1 (6 bases). With 2 bases removed from V and 1 base from J, the gap between germline ends came to 9 bases. CDR3 size: 15 residues.

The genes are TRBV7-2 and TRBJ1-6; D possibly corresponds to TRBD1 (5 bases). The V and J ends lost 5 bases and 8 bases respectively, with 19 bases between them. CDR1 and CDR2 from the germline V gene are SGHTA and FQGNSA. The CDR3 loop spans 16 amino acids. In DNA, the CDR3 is TGTGCCAGCAGCCTAGTGGGGCCACCCTTGCATTCACCCCTCCACTTT. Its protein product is CASSLVGPPLHSPLHF.

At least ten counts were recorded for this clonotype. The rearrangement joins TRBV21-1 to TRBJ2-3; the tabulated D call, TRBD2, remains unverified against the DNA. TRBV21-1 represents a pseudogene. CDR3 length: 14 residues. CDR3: CASSKTTSTDTQYF. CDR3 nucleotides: TGTGCCAGCAGCAAGACTACTAGCACAGATACGCAGTATTTT.

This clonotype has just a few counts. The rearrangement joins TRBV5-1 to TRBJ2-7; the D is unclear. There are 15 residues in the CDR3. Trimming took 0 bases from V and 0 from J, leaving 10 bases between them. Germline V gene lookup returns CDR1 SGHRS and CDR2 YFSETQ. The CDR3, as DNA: TGCGCCAGCAGCTTGGGACAAATCAGCTCCTACGAGCAGTACTTC. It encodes CASSLGQISSYEQYF. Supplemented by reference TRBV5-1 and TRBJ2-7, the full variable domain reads KAGVTQTPRYLIKTRGQQVTLSCSPISGHRSVSWYQQTPGQGLQFLFEYFSETQRNKGNFPGRFSGRQFSNSRSEMNVSTLELGDSALYLCASSLGQISSYEQYFGPGTRLTVT.

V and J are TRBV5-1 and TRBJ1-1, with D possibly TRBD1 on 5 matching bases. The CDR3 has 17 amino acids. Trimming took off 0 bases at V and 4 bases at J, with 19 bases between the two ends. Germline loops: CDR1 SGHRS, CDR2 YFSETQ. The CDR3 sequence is CASSLDSPTGAFTEAFF. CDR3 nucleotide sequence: TGCGCCAGCAGCTTGGACAGCCCAACCGGGGCGTTCACTGAAGCTTTCTTT. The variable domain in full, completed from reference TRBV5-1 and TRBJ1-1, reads KAGVTQTPRYLIKTRGQQVTLSCSPISGHRSVSWYQQTPGQGLQFLFEYFSETQRNKGNFPGRFSGRQFSNSRSEMNVSTLELGDSALYLCASSLDSPTGAFTEAFFGQGTRLTVV.

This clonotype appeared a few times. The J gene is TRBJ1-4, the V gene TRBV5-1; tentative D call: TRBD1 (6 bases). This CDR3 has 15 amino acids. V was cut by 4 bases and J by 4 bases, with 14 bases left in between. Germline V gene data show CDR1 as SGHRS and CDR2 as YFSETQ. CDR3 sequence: CASSLEGHRNEKLFF. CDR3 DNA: TGCGCCAGCAGCCTGGAGGGACACCGTAATGAAAAACTGTTTTTT.

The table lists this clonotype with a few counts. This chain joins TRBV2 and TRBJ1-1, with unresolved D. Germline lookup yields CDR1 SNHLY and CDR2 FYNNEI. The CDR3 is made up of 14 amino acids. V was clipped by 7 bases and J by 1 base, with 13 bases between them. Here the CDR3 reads CASKEGNANTEAFF. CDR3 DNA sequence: TGTGCCAGCAAGGAAGGCAATGCGAACACTGAAGCTTTCTTT.

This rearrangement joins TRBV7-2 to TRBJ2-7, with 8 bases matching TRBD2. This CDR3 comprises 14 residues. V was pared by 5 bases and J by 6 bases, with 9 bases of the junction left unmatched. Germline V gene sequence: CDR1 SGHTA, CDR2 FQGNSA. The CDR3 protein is CASSPEPAGGEQYF. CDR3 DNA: TGTGCCAGCAGCCCCGAGCCCGCGGGGGGCGAGCAGTACTTC.

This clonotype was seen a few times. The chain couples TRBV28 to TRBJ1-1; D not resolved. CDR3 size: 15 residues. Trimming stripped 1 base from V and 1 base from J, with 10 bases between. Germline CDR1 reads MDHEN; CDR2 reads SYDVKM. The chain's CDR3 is CASSLSAQRNTEAFF. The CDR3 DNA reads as TGTGCCAGCAGTTTATCGGCACAGAGGAACACTGAAGCTTTCTTT. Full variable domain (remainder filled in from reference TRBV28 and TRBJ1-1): DVKVTQSSRYLVKRTGEKVFLECVQDMDHENMFWYRQDPGLGLRLIYFSYDVKMKEKGDIPEGYSVSREKKERFSLILESASTNQTSMYLCASSLSAQRNTEAFFGQGTRLTVV.

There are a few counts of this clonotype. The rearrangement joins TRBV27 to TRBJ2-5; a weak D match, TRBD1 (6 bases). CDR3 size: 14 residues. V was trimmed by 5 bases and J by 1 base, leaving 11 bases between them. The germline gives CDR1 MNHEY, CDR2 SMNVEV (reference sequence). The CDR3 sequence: CASSPGVPQETQYF. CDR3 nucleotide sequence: TGTGCCAGCAGTCCAGGGGTCCCCCAAGAGACCCAGTACTTC.

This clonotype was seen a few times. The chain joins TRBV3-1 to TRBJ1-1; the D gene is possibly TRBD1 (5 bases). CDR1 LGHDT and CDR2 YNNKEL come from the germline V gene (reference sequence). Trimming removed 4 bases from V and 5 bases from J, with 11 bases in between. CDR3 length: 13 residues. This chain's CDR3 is CASSRPGTTEAFF. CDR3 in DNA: TGTGCCAGCAGCCGGCCGGGGACGACTGAAGCTTTCTTT.

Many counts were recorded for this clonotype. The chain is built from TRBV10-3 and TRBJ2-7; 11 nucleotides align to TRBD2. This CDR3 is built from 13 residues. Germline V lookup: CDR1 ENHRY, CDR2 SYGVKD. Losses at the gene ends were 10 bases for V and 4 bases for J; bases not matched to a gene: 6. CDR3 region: CATQTSGTYEQYF. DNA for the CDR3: TGTGCCACCCAGACTAGCGGGACGTACGAGCAGTACTTC.

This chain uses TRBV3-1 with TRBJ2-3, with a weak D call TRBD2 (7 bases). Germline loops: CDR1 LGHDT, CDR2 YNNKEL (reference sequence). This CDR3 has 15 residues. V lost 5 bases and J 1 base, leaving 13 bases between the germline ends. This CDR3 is CASSSGGFGTDTQYF. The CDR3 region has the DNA TGTGCCAGCAGCTCGGGGGGCTTCGGCACAGATACGCAGTATTTT.

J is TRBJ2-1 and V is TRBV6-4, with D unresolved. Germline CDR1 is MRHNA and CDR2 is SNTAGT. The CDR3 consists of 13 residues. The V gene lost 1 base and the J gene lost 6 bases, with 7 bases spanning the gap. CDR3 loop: CASSDYERNEQFF. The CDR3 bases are TGTGCCAGCAGTGACTACGAGCGCAATGAGCAGTTCTTC.

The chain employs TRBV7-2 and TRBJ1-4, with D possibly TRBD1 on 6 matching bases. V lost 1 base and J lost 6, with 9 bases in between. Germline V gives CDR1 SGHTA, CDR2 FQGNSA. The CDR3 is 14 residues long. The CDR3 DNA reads TGTGCCAGCAGCTTAGACAGGGCTCATGAAAAACTGTTTTTT. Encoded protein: CASSLDRAHEKLFF.

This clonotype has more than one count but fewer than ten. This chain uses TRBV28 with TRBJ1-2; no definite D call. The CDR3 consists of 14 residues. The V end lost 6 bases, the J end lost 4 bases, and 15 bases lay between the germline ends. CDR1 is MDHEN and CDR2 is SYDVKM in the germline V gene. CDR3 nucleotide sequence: TGTGCCAGCAGGACCCAGAGCGTCAGCTATGGCTACACCTTC. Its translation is CASRTQSVSYGYTF.